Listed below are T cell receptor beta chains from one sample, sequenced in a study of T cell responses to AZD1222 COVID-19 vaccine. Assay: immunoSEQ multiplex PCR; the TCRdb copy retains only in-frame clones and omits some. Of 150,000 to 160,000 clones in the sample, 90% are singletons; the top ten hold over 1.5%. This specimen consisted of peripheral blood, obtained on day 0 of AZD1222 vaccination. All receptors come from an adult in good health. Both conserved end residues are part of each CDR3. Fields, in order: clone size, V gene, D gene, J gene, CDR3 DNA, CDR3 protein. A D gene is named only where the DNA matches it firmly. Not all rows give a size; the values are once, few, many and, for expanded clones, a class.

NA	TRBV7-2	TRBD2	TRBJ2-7	TGTGCCAGCAGCTTAGAACGAGCGGGAGGGCCCTACGAGCAGTACTTC	CASSLERAGGPYEQYF
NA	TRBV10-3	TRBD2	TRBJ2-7	TGTGCCACTAGCGGGGACAACTCCTACGAGCAGTACTTC	CATSGDNSYEQYF
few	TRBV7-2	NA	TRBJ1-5	TGTGCCAGCAGCTCGCGGCCTAGGGTGATGCCCCAGCATTTT	CASSSRPRVMPQHF
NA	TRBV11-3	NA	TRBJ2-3	TGTGCCAGCAGCTTAGAGGGGGGCGCGGGAGATACGCAGTATTTT	CASSLEGGAGDTQYF
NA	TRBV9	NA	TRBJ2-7	TGTGCCAGCAGCGTAGGGGGACTTACCTACGAGCAGTACTTC	CASSVGGLTYEQYF
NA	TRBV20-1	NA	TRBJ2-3	TGCAGTGCTAGTCGGGAGATTGGGCCAAGCACAGATACGCAGTATTTT	CSASREIGPSTDTQYF
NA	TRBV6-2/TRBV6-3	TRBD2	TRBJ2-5	TGTGCCAGCAGTTACTCAATAGCGGGAGAGAGTCACGGAGAGACCCAGTACTTC	CASSYSIAGESHGETQYF
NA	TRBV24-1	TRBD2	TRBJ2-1	TGTGCCACCAGTGACGCCGGGACTAGCTCCTACAATGAGCAGTTCTTC	CATSDAGTSSYNEQFF
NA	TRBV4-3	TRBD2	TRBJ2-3	TGCGCCAGCAGCCACAAGTCTCCTCTTTCTGGGGCGGGAGTGGCTGATACGCAGTATTTT	CASSHKSPLSGAGVADTQYF
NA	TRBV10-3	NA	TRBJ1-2	TGTGCCATCAGCGTAGGTGAGAGAGGCTACACCTTC	CAISVGERGYTF
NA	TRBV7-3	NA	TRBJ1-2	TGTGCCAGCAGCCTGACTTCGACAGGAAAATACCCCTATGGCTACACCTTC	CASSLTSTGKYPYGYTF
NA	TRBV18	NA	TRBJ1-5	TGTGCCAGCTCTTCGGCCCAGGGCCAGCCCCAGCATTTT	CASSSAQGQPQHF
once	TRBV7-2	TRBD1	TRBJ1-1	TGTGCCAGCAGTTACTCCGGGACAGCGAACACTGAAGCTTTCTTT	CASSYSGTANTEAFF
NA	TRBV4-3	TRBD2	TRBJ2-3	TGCGCCAGCAACTCGGGAGGGCCCGGTGGAGATACGCAGTATTTT	CASNSGGPGGDTQYF
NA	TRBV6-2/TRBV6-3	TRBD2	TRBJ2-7	TGTGCCAGCAGTTACGGCCCGGGGGGACTAGCGGGAGGGCCCTCCTACGAGCAGTACTTC	CASSYGPGGLAGGPSYEQYF
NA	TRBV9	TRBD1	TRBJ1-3	TGTGCCAGCAGCGCCCAGGGGGCGCCCGGAAACACCATATATTTT	CASSAQGAPGNTIYF
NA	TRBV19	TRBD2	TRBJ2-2	TGTGCCAGTAGTGTGCGGGAGGGGGCCGGGGAGCTGTTTTTT	CASSVREGAGELFF
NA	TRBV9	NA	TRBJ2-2	TGTGCCAGCAGCGTATCCGGGACCGGCATGGGGGAGCTGTTTTTT	CASSVSGTGMGELFF
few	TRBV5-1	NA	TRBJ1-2	TGCGCCAGCAGCTTGGAACCGGGTCCAAATCCATATGGCTACACCTTC	CASSLEPGPNPYGYTF
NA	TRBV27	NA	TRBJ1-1	TGTGCCAGCAGTTTAAGGTGGGGCCTTGAAGCTTTCTTT	CASSLRWGLEAFF
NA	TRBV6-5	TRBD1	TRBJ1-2	TGTGCCAGCAGAGGACAGGGGGCAAACTATGGCTACACCTTC	CASRGQGANYGYTF
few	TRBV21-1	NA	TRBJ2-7	TGTGCCAGCAGCATGGGACTAGCGGGAGTTATCAACGAGCAGTACTTC	CASSMGLAGVINEQYF
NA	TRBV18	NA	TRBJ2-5	TGTGCCAGCTCACCCCGGCTTGCGGAGACCCAGTACTTC	CASSPRLAETQYF
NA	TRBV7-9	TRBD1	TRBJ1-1	TGTGCCAGCAGCCCCGGGACAGCAATCACTGAAGCTTTCTTT	CASSPGTAITEAFF
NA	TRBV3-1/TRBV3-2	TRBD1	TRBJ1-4	TGTGCCAGCAGCCTAAGGACAGGGCGTGAAAAACTGTTTTTT	CASSLRTGREKLFF
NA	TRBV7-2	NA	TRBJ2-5	TGTGCCAGCAGCTTGTTTCGGCCTAGAGGGGAGGAGACCCAGTACTTC	CASSLFRPRGEETQYF